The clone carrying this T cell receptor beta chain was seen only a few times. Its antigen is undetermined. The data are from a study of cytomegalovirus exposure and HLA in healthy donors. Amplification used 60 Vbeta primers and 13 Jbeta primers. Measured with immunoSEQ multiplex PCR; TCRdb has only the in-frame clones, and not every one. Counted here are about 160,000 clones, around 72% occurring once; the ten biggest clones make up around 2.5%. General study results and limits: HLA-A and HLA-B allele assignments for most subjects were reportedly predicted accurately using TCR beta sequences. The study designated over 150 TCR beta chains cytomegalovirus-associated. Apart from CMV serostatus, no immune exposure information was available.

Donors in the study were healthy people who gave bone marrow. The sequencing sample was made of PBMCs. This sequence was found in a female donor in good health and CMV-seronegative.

DNA of the CDR3: TGCGCCAGCAGCCAAGCGGTTTCGGGGAAGGGCACTGAAGCTTTCTTT. Residues: CASSQAVSGKGTEAFF. The chain employs TRBV4-1 and TRBJ1-1; no clear D gene. V lost 1 base, J lost 4 bases, and 16 bases lay in between. Looked up from germline, CDR1 is MGHRA and CDR2 is YSYEKL. The CDR3 contains 16 residues.